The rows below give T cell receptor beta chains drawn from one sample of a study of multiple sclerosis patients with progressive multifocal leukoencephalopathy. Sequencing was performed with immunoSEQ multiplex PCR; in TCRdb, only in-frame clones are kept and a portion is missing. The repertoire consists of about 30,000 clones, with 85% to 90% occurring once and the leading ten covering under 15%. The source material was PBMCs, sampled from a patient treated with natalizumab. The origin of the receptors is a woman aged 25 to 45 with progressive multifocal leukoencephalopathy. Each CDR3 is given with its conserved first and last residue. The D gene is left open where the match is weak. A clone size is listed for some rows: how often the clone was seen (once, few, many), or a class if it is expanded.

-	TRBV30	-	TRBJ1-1	CAWSPGNTEAFF	TGTGCCTGGAGCCCAGGCAACACTGAAGCTTTCTTT
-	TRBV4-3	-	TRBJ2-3	CASSQGGSTDTQYF	TGCGCCAGCAGCCAAGGGGGGAGCACAGATACGCAGTATTTT
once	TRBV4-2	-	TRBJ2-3	CASSQGDPTDTQYF	TGTGCCAGCAGCCAGGGAGATCCCACAGATACGCAGTATTTT
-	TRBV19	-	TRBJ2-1	CATRSGGRSNEQFF	TGTGCCACCCGTAGCGGAGGGAGGAGCAATGAGCAGTTCTTC
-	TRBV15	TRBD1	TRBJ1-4	CATSGRTGGGLEKLFF	TGTGCCACCAGCGGAAGGACAGGGGGCGGACTTGAAAAACTGTTTTTT
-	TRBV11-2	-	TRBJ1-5	CASSRIRVGNQPQHF	TGTGCCAGCAGCAGAATAAGGGTTGGCAATCAGCCCCAGCATTTT
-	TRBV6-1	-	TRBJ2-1	CASTLAQFEQFF	TGTGCCAGCACTCTAGCGCAGTTTGAGCAGTTCTTC
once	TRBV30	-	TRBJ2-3	CAWSVVPGNADTQYF	TGTGCCTGGAGTGTAGTACCTGGGAACGCAGATACGCAGTATTTT
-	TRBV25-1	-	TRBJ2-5	CASSETTGYQETQYF	TGTGCCAGCAGTGAAACTACAGGCTACCAAGAGACCCAGTACTTC
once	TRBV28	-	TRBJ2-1	CASSLGGGPDINEQFF	TGTGCCAGCAGTTTGGGCGGGGGCCCTGATATCAATGAGCAGTTCTTC
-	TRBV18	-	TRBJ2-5	CASSPTEPETQYF	TGTGCCAGCTCACCAACGGAGCCAGAGACCCAGTACTTC
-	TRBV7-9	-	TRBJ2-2	CASSPPTSSGELFF	TGTGCCAGCAGCCCCCCGACTAGTTCCGGGGAGCTGTTTTTT
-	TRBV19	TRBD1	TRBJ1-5	CASRRTGGVNQPQHF	TGTGCCAGTAGAAGGACAGGGGGCGTCAATCAGCCCCAGCATTTT
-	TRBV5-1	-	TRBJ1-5	CASSLEGGSNQPQHF	TGCGCCAGCAGCTTGGAGGGCGGCTCCAATCAGCCCCAGCATTTT
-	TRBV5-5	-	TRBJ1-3	CASSREPSGNTIYF	TGTGCCAGCAGCCGGGAGCCCTCTGGAAACACCATATATTTT
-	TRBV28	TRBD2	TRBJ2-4	CASSPLLAGGLIAKNIQYF	TGTGCCAGCAGCCCTCTACTAGCGGGGGGCCTTATTGCCAAAAACATTCAGTACTTC
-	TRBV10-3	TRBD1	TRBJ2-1	CAISDSGQGERNEQFF	TGTGCCATCAGTGACTCGGGACAGGGGGAAAGGAATGAGCAGTTCTTC
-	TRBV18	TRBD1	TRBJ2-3	CASSPRTGSTDTQYF	TGTGCCAGCTCACCCAGGACAGGCAGCACAGATACGCAGTATTTT
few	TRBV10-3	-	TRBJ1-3	CATWDRSSGNTIYF	TGTGCCACGTGGGACCGGAGCTCTGGAAACACCATATATTTT
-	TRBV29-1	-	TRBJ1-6	CSVGRDNSPLHF	TGCAGCGTTGGACGGGATAATTCACCCCTCCACTTT
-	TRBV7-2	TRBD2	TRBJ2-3	CASSKTAAGGKDTQYF	TGTGCCAGCAGCAAGACCGCAGCGGGAGGGAAGGATACGCAGTATTTT
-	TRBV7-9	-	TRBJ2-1	CASSRRFGKYNEQFF	TGTGCCAGCAGCCGAAGGTTTGGGAAATACAATGAGCAGTTCTTC
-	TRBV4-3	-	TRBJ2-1	CASSQDGHRYNEQFF	TGCGCCAGCAGCCAAGATGGTCACAGATACAATGAGCAGTTCTTC
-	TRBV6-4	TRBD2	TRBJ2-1	CASSSGLEAIF	TGTGCCAGCAGTTCGGGACTAGAGGCGATCTTC
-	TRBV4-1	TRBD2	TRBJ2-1	CASSPAGGRSLRQFF	TGCGCCAGCAGCCCAGCGGGGGGGCGATCCCTCCGCCAGTTCTTC
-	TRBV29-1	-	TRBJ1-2	CSGVEGGYGYTF	TGCAGCGGGGTCGAAGGGGGCTATGGCTACACCTTC
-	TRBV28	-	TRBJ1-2	CASSTTLVSGGGYTF	TGTGCCAGCAGTACTACCTTGGTTTCCGGAGGGGGCTACACCTTC
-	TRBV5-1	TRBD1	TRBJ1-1	CASSLGQGALQRTEAFF	TGCGCCAGCAGCTTGGGACAGGGAGCCCTTCAGAGGACTGAAGCTTTCTTT
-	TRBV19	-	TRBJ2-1	CASNPRDWVNGEQFF	TGTGCCAGTAACCCAAGGGACTGGGTAAACGGTGAGCAGTTCTTC
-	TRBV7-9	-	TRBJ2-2	CASSFGPIGQGSNTGELFF	TGTGCCAGCAGCTTCGGGCCGATCGGGCAGGGATCGAACACCGGGGAGCTGTTTTTT
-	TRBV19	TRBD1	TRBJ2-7	CASSPRQGGTYEQYF	TGTGCCAGTAGTCCCAGACAGGGGGGGACCTACGAGCAGTACTTC
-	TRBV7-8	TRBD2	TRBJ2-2	CASSLEGAGLAGELFF	TGTGCCAGCAGCTTAGAGGGAGCGGGGTTAGCCGGGGAGCTGTTTTTT
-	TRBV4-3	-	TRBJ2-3	CASSQDHQPAADTQYF	TGCGCCAGCAGCCAAGATCATCAGCCGGCGGCAGATACGCAGTATTTT
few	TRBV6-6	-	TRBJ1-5	CASSYSGDQPQHF	TGTGCCAGCAGTTACTCGGGTGATCAGCCCCAGCATTTT
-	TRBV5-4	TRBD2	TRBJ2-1	CASSLGASGRKNNEQFF	TGTGCCAGCAGCTTGGGAGCTAGCGGGAGGAAGAACAATGAGCAGTTCTTC
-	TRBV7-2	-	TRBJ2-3	CASSYRGRDTQYF	TGTGCCAGCAGCTACCGGGGGAGGGATACGCAGTATTTT
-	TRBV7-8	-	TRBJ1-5	CASSLTGESNQPQHF	TGTGCCAGCAGCTTAACCGGGGAAAGCAATCAGCCCCAGCATTTT
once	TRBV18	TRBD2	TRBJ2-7	CASSRGLASNEQYF	TGTGCCAGCTCTCGGGGACTAGCCTCTAACGAGCAGTACTTC
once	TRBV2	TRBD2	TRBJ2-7	CASSEGGRADEQYF	TGTGCCAGCAGTGAGGGCGGGAGGGCTGACGAGCAGTACTTC